Sequencing of this T cell receptor (beta chain) was carried out in a study of response to subunit inactivated influenza vaccine. Study-wide findings and caveats: Authors suggested few new T cells are recruited by each seasonal influenza vaccination.

MiXCR, run by TCRdb on the RT-PCR reads, gives a single entry per CDR3 protein. The table records roughly 780,000 distinct CDR3 sequences, about 18% of them present only once. A word on this clonotype: Its antigen is undetermined.

Germline CDR1 reads KGHDR; CDR2 reads SFDVKD. The CDR3 extends over 15 amino acids. V was cut by 2 bases and J by 3 bases, with 10 bases left in between. The gene calls are TRBV24-1 and TRBJ1-5, with no clear D. This sequence was found in a man aged 50-60 years who received an inactivated influenza vaccine. The material sequenced was PBMCs from blood, taken around 5 days after vaccination. CDR3: CATSDSRKTNQPQHF. The CDR3 DNA is TGTGCCACCAGTGATTCACGGAAAACCAATCAGCCCCAGCATTTT.